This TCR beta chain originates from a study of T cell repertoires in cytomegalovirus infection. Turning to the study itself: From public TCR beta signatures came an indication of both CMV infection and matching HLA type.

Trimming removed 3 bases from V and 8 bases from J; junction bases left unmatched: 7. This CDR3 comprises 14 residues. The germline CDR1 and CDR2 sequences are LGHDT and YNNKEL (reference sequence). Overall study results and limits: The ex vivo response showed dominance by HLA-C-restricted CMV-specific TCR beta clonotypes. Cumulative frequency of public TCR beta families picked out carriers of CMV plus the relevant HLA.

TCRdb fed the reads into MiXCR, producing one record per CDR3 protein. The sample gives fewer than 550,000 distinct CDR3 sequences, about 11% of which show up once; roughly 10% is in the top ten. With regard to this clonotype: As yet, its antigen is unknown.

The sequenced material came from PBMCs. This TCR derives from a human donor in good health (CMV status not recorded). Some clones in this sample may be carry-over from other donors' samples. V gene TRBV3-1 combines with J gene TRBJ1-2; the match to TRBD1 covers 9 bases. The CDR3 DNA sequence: TGTGCCAGCAGCCACACGGGACAGGGTGACGGCTACACCTTC. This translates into CASSHTGQGDGYTF. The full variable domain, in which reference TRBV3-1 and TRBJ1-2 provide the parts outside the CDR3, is DTAVSQTPKYLVTQMGNDKSIKCEQNLGHDTMYWYKQDSKKFLKIMFSYNNKELIINETVPNRFSPKSPDKAHLNLHINSLELGDSAVYFCASSHTGQGDGYTFGSGTRLTVV.